This TCR beta chain was obtained from a study of blood T cell repertoires in COVID-19. Study information: COVID-19 samples collected from the United States, Italy and Spain covered acute and convalescent phases. T cells, B-cell-depleted T cells, or PBMCs supplied cDNA or gDNA.

V was shortened by 2 bases and J by 3 bases, with 13 bases between the two germline ends. Germline values: CDR1 SGHDN, CDR2 FVKESK. The CDR3 length is 15 residues. In the study's own analysis: Estimation of nucleated cell counts was performed using reference gene primer amplification. TCRdb's table, derived via immunoSEQ multiplex PCR, lists solely in-frame clones and lacks some. D and trimming were read from the DNA, whereas the V and J calls and clone size are those reported in that table. This sample has fewer than 95,000 clones, with 84% found just once. The chain employs TRBV14 and TRBJ1-1; tentative D call: TRBD1 (5 bases). The specimen sequenced was peripheral blood. This clonotype was sampled from a human donor in a cohort sampled during active COVID-19. CDR3 nucleotides: TGTGCCAGCAGCCAATTGGGCAGGGAGGACACTGAAGCTTTCTTT. Amino acids: CASSQLGREDTEAFF.